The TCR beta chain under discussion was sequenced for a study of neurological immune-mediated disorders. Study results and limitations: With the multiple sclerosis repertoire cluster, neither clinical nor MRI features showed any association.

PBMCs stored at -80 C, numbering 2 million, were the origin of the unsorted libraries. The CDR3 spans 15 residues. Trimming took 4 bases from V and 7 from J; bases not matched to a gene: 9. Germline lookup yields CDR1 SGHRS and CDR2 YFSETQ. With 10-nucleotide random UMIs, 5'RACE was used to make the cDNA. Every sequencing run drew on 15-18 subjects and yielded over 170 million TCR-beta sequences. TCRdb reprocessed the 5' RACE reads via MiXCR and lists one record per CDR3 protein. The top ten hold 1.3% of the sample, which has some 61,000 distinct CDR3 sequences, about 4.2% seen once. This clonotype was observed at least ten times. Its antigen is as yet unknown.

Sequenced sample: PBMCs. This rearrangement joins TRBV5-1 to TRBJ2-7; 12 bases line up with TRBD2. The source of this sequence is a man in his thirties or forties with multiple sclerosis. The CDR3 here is CASSGMTSGGEEQYF. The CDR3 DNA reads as TGCGCCAGCAGCGGCATGACTAGCGGGGGTGAGGAGCAGTACTTC.